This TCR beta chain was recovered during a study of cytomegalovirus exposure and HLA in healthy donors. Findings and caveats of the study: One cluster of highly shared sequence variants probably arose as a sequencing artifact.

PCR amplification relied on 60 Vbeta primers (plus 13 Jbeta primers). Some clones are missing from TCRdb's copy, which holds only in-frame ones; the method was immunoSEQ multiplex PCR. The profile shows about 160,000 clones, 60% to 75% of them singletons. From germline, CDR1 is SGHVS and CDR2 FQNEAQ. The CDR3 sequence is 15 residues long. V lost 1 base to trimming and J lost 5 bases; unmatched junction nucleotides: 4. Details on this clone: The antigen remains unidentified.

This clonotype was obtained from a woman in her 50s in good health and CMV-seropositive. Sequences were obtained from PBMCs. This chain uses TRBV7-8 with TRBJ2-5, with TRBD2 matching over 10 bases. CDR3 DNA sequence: TGTGCCAGCAGCTTAGAGCGGGGGGGCCGGGAGACCCAGTACTTC. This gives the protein CASSLERGGRETQYF.